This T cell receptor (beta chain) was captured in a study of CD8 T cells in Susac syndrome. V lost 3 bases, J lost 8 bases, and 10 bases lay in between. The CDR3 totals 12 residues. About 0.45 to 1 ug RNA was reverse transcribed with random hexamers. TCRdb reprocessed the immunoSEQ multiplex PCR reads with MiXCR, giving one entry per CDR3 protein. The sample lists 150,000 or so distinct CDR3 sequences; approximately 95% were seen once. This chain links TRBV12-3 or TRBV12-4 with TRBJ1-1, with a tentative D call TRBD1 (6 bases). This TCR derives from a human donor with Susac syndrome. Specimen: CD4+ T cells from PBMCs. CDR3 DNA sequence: TGTGCCAGCAGTTTCGCAGGGACAGAAGCTTTCTTT. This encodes CASSFAGTEAFF.